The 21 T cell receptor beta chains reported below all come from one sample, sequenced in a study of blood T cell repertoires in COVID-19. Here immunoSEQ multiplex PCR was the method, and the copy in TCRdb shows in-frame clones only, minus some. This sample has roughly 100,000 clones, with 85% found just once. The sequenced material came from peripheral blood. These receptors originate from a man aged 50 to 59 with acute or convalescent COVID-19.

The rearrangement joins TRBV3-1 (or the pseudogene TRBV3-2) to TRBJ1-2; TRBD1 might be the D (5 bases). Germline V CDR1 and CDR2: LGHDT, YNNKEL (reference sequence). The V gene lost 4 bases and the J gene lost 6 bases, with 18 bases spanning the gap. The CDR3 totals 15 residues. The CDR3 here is CASSLRGRAGNGYTF. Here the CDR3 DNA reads TGTGCCAGCAGCCTAAGGGGAAGGGCAGGAAATGGCTACACCTTC.

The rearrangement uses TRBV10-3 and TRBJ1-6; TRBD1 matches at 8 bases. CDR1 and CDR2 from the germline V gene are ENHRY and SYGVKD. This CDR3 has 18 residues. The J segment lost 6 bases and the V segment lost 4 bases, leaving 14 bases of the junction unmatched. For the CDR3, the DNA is TGTGCCATCAGTGGAGAACCCTTTCAGGGGGCGCGTAATTCACCCCTCCACTTT. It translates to CAISGEPFQGARNSPLHF.

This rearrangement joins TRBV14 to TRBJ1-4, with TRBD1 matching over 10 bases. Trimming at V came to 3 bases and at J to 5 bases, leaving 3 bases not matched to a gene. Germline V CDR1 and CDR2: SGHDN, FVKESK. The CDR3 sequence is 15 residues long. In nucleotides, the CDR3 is TGTGCCAGCAGCCAGCCGGGACAGGGGAATGAAAAACTGTTTTTT. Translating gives CASSQPGQGNEKLFF.

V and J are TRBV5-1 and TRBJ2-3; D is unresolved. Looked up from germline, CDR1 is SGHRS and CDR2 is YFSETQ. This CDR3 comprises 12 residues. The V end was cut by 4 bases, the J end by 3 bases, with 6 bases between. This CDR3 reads CASSVETDTQYF. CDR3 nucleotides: TGCGCCAGCAGCGTCGAGACAGATACGCAGTATTTT.

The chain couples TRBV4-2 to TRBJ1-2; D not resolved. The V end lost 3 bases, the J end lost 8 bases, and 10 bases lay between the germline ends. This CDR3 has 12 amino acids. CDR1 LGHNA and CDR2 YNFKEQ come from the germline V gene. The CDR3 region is CASSQEGGGYTF. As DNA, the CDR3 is TGTGCCAGCAGCCAGGAGGGTGGAGGCTACACCTTC.

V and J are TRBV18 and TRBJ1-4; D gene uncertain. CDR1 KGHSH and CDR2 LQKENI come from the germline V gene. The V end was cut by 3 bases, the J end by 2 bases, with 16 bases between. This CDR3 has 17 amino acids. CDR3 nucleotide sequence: TGTGCCAGCTCACCGGAAGGGAGTTACTCGACTAATGAAAAACTGTTTTTT. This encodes CASSPEGSYSTNEKLFF.

The CDR3 protein is CATHVVRAHEQFF. In DNA form, the CDR3 reads TGTGCCACCCATGTGGTGCGGGCGCATGAGCAGTTCTTC. The rearrangement uses TRBV11-2 and TRBJ2-1; the D gene is possibly TRBD2 (5 bases). The CDR3 is 13 residues long. V was pared by 10 bases and J by 8 bases, with 18 bases between. The germline V gene encodes CDR1 SGHAT and CDR2 FQNNGV.

CDR3 region: CASTLGRYRGTTNEKLFF. In DNA form, the CDR3 reads TGTGCCAGCACCCTCGGAAGGTACAGGGGCACAACTAATGAAAAACTGTTTTTT. The V gene is TRBV7-9, the J gene TRBJ1-4; 7 bases match TRBD1. Unmatched junction bases numbered 14, after V lost 7 bases and J lost 0 bases. The germline CDR1 and CDR2 sequences are SEHNR and FQNEAQ (reference sequence). This CDR3 has 18 amino acids.

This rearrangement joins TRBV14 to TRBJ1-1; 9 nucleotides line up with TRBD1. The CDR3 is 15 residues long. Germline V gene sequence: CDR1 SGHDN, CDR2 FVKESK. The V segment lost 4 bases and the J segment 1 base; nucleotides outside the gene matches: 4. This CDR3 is CASSPWTGANTEAFF. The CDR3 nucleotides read TGTGCCAGCAGCCCGTGGACAGGGGCGAACACTGAAGCTTTCTTT.

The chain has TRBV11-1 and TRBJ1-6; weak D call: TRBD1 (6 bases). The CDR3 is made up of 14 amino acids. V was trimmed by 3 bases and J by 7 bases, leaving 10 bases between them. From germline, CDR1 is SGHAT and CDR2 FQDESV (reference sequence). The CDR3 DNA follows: TGTGCCAGCAGCTTGAACAGGGTGAATTCACCCCTCCACTTT. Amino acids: CASSLNRVNSPLHF.

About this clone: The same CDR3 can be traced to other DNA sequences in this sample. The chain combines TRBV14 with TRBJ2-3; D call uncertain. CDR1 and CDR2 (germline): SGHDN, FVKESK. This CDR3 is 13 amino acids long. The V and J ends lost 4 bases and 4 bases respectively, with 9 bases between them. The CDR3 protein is CASSPGSPDTQYF. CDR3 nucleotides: TGTGCCAGCAGCCCAGGCAGCCCAGATACGCAGTATTTT.

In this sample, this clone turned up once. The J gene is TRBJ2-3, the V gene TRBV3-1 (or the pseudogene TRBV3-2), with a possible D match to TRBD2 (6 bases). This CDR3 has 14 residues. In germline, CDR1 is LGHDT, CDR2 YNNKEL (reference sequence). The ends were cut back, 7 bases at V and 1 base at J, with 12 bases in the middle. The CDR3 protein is CASTSTSRTDTQYF. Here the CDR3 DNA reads TGTGCCAGCACCTCTACTAGCCGCACAGATACGCAGTATTTT.

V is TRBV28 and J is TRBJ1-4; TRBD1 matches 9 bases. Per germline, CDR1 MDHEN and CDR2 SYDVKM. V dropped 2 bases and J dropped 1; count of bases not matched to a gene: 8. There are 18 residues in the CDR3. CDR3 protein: CASSLRRTGDGTNEKLFF. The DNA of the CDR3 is TGTGCCAGCAGTTTACGGAGGACAGGGGACGGAACTAATGAAAAACTGTTTTTT.

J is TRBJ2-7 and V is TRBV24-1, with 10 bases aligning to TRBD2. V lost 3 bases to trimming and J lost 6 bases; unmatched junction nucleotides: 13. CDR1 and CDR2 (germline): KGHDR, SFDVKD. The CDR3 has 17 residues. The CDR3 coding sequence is TGTGCCACCAGTGATACCGGTTCTAGCGGGAGCATGTCCGAGCAGTACTTC. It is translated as CATSDTGSSGSMSEQYF.

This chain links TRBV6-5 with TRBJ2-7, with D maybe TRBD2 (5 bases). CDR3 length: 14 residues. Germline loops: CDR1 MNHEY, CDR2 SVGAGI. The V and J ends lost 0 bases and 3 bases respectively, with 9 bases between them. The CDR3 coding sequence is TGTGCCAGCAGTTACTCGGCAGGAGGCTACGAGCAGTACTTC. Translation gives CASSYSAGGYEQYF.

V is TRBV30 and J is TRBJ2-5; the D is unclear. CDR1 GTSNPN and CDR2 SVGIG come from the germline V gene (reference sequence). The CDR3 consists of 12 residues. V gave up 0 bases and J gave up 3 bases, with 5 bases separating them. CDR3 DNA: TGTGCCTGGAGTGTACCGGAAGAGACCCAGTACTTC. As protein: CAWSVPEETQYF.

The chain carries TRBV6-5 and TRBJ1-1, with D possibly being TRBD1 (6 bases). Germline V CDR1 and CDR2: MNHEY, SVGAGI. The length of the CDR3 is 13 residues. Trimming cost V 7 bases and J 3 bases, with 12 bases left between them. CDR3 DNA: TGTGCCAGCACCACAGGGAGGGACACTGAAGCTTTCTTT. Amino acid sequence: CASTTGRDTEAFF.

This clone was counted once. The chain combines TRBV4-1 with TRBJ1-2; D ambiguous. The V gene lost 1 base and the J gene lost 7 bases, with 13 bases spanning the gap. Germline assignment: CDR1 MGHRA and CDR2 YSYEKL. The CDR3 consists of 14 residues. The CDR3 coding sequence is TGCGCCAGCAGCCAAGGAGGCCAAGGATTTGGCTACACCTTC. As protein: CASSQGGQGFGYTF.

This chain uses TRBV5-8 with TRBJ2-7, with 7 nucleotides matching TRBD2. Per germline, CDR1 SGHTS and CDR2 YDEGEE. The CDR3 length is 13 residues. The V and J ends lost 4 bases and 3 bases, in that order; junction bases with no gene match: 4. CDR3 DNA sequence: TGTGCCAGCAGCACCGGGGAGGGCTACGAGCAGTACTTC. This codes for CASSTGEGYEQYF.

This chain's CDR3 is CASSLTSGQGIAKNIQYF. The CDR3 DNA reads as TGTGCCAGCAGCTTGACGTCCGGACAGGGCATTGCCAAAAACATTCAGTACTTC. The chain employs TRBV5-8 and TRBJ2-4; 8 nucleotides agree with TRBD1. Germline loops: CDR1 SGHTS, CDR2 YDEGEE. V was clipped by 1 base and J by 1 base; unmatched bases: 10. The CDR3 spans 18 residues.

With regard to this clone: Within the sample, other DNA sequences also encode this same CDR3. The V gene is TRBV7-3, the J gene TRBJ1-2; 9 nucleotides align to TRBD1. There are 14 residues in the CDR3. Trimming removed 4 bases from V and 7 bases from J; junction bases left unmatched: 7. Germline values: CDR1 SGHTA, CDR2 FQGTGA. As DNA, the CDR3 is TGTGCCAGCAGCTCGGGACAGGGAGCGGCTGGCTACACCTTC. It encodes CASSSGQGAAGYTF.